This TCR beta chain was sequenced in a study of T cell responses to AZD1222 COVID-19 vaccine. Profiling relied on immunoSEQ multiplex PCR, and the TCRdb table lists in-frame clones only, not all of them. The data contain 150,000 to 200,000 clones, around 87% of them singletons. This CDR3 has 14 residues. The germline CDR1 and CDR2 sequences are MDHEN and SYDVKM. Between the trimmed V and J ends, which lost 7 bases and 4 bases, there was a span of 16 bases. The sequence came from an adult in good health. This chain connects TRBV28 to TRBJ1-1; D possibly corresponds to TRBD1 (6 bases). The input for sequencing was peripheral blood, taken on day 0 of MenACWY control vaccination. CDR3 DNA sequence: TGTGCCAGCACCGCATGGGGGGCGGTCACTGAAGCTTTCTTT. This sequence encodes CASTAWGAVTEAFF.